This paragraph reports one T cell receptor beta chain. What it binds is unknown. The data stem from a study of T cell responses to AZD1222 COVID-19 vaccine. The study, taken as a whole, reports: Increases in Spike-specific TCR breadth and depth were seen after two AZD1222 doses. Only 5 or 6 individuals given AZD1222 were seropositive at baseline. Among vaccine-associated CD4 TCRs, coverage spanned spike, with dominance at 160-218 and 743-854.

The V gene's germline CDR1 is SGHRS and CDR2 YFSETQ. V lost 0 bases and J lost 2, with 20 bases in between. The CDR3 extends over 18 amino acids. The method was immunoSEQ multiplex PCR; TCRdb's version includes in-frame clones alone and lacks a portion of them. The repertoire holds some 160,000 clones, with 75% to 95% as singletons. The V gene is TRBV5-1, the J gene TRBJ2-5; possibly TRBD2 for D (7 bases). The sample here was peripheral blood, taken on day 0 of AZD1222 vaccination. The sequence was collected from an adult in good health. The CDR3 DNA is TGCGCCAGCAGCTTGGCAGGACTAGTAGGGGGTGGGCAAGAGACCCAGTACTTC. Its translation: CASSLAGLVGGGQETQYF.